The 18 T cell receptor beta chains given below trace back to one sample, sequenced in a study of blood T cell repertoires in COVID-19. The protocol was immunoSEQ multiplex PCR, while the TCRdb copy is restricted to in-frame clones and leaves out a portion. The sample includes around 260,000 clones, 75% to 90% of them seen just once. Sequencing used peripheral blood. These receptors were obtained from a man aged 30 to 39 with active or convalescent COVID-19.

The sample holds one count of this clone. The chain joins TRBV7-2 to TRBJ1-1, with TRBD1 identical over 8 bases. From germline, CDR1 is SGHTA and CDR2 FQGNSA. The CDR3 runs to 14 residues. The J segment lost 8 bases and the V segment lost 4 bases, leaving 9 bases of the junction unmatched. The CDR3 region has the DNA TGTGCCAGCAGCTACAGGACAGGGCCAATCGAAGCTTTCTTT. This encodes CASSYRTGPIEAFF.

The J gene is TRBJ2-1, the V gene TRBV7-9, with TRBD2 matching 13 bases. Losses at the gene ends were 5 bases for V and 4 bases for J; bases not matched to a gene: 11. The CDR3 totals 18 residues. The germline CDR1 and CDR2 sequences are SEHNR and FQNEAQ (reference sequence). Here the CDR3 reads CASSDPTSGGARYNEQFF. The CDR3 nucleotides are TGTGCCAGCAGCGACCCCACTAGCGGGGGGGCTCGTTACAATGAGCAGTTCTTC.

This clone was recorded once. The CDR3 loop reads CASSLPGANRGELFF. DNA for the CDR3: TGTGCCAGCAGCCTGCCGGGAGCAAATCGTGGGGAGCTGTTTTTT. This chain joins TRBV14 and TRBJ2-2; D possibly corresponds to TRBD2 (6 bases). The V end lost 4 bases, the J end lost 8 bases, and 17 bases lay between the germline ends. This CDR3 region has 15 residues. Germline CDR1 and CDR2: SGHDN and FVKESK. The variable domain in full, with the rest retrieved from reference TRBV14 and TRBJ2-2, is EAGVTQFPSHSVIEKGQTVTLRCDPISGHDNLYWYRRVMGKEIKFLLHFVKESKQDESGMPNNRFLAERTGGTYSTLKVQPAELEDSGVYFCASSLPGANRGELFFGEGSRLTVL.

Notes on this clone: Other DNA sequences in this specimen translate into the identical CDR3. The chain has TRBV30 and TRBJ2-7; a weak D match, TRBD1 (6 bases). This CDR3 comprises 18 residues. Germline-derived CDR1 and CDR2 are GTSNPN and SVGIG (reference sequence). V was clipped by 0 bases and J by 1 base, with 22 bases between them. The CDR3: CAWSVRRGMAGVSYEQYF. Here the CDR3 DNA reads TGTGCCTGGAGTGTACGAAGGGGGATGGCAGGGGTTTCCTACGAGCAGTACTTC.

Here the CDR3 DNA reads TGTGCCAGCAGCCAAGAGTCCCTCGCTGGAAACACCATATATTTT. Its protein is CASSQESLAGNTIYF. This chain connects TRBV4-2 to TRBJ1-3; D gene uncertain. This CDR3 spans 15 amino acids. V gave up 0 bases and J gave up 2 bases, with 8 bases separating them. Germline assignment: CDR1 LGHNA and CDR2 YNFKEQ.

This clone has only a few counts. The chain is built from TRBV11-2 and TRBJ2-5; the match to TRBD2 covers 8 bases. Unmatched junction bases numbered 3, after V lost 3 bases and J lost 3 bases. The germline gives CDR1 SGHAT, CDR2 FQNNGV. The length of the CDR3 is 14 residues. This chain's CDR3 is CASSFLSGEETQYF. The CDR3 DNA sequence: TGTGCCAGCAGCTTTCTTAGCGGGGAAGAGACCCAGTACTTC.

The chain employs TRBV7-2 and TRBJ1-6; 7 positions match TRBD1. There are 19 residues in the CDR3. In germline, CDR1 is SGHTA, CDR2 FQGNSA. Trimming cost V 4 bases and J 4 bases; bases outside gene matches: 16. The CDR3 loop reads CASSSTWGQKTFYNSPLHF. The CDR3 DNA reads TGTGCCAGCAGCTCGACCTGGGGACAGAAAACTTTTTATAATTCACCCCTCCACTTT.

This sequence joins TRBV10-3 and TRBJ1-5, with 9 bases matching TRBD1. The CDR3 loop spans 15 amino acids. Germline V gene data show CDR1 as ENHRY and CDR2 as SYGVKD. V trimming: 6 bases; J trimming: 5 bases; junction bases outside the gene matches: 8. The CDR3 nucleotides read TGTGCCATCAGCGCGGGACAGGGAAGGGATCAGCCCCAGCATTTT. This codes for CAISAGQGRDQPQHF.

The chain carries TRBV6-4 and TRBJ2-1; 10 positions match TRBD2. In germline, CDR1 is MRHNA, CDR2 SNTAGT. CDR3 length equals 16 residues. Trimming took 5 bases from V and 8 from J; bases not matched to a gene: 12. The DNA of the CDR3 is TGTGCCAGCAGTTCGGCGGCAGCGGGGGGGCCCGATGAGCAGTTCTTC. Protein sequence: CASSSAAAGGPDEQFF.

The V gene is TRBV5-1, the J gene TRBJ1-3, with D perhaps matching TRBD1 (6 bases). V lost 3 bases to trimming and J lost 2 bases, with 12 bases between them. Germline lookup yields CDR1 SGHRS and CDR2 YFSETQ. The CDR3 totals 15 residues. The CDR3, as DNA: TGCGCCAGCAGCTCGACAGGAGACGCTGGAAACACCATATATTTT. Translation: CASSSTGDAGNTIYF.

The chain combines TRBV7-9 with TRBJ1-3; weak D call: TRBD1 (6 bases). Germline assignment: CDR1 SEHNR and CDR2 FQNEAQ (reference sequence). The CDR3 has 18 residues. V was shortened by 5 bases and J by 0 bases, with 20 bases between the two germline ends. CDR3 sequence reads: CASSRDRHPEISGNTIYF. The CDR3 coding sequence is TGTGCCAGCAGCCGAGACAGGCATCCCGAAATCTCTGGAAACACCATATATTTT. The full variable domain, with the rest looked up from reference TRBV7-9 and TRBJ1-3, is DTGVSQNPRHKITKRGQNVTFRCDPISEHNRLYWYRQTLGQGPEFLTYFQNEAQLEKSRLLSDRFSAERPKGSFSTLEIQRTEQGDSAMYLCASSRDRHPEISGNTIYFGEGSWLTVV.

The V gene is TRBV30, the J gene TRBJ1-4, with TRBD1 as a possible D gene (6 bases). V lost 0 bases and J 8 bases, leaving 13 bases between the germline ends. Germline CDR1 and CDR2: GTSNPN and SVGIG (reference sequence). This CDR3 is built from 14 residues. This CDR3 is CAWSVGSGGEKLFF. For the CDR3, the DNA is TGTGCCTGGAGTGTAGGGTCTGGGGGCGAAAAACTGTTTTTT. The full variable domain, completed using reference TRBV30 and TRBJ1-4, is SQTIHQWPATLVQPVGSPLSLECTVEGTSNPNLYWYRQAAGRGLQLLFYSVGIGQISSEVPQNLSASRPQDRQFILSSKKLLLSDSGFYLCAWSVGSGGEKLFFGSGTQLSVL.

The CDR3 region is CSALQGGNYGYTF. The CDR3 region has the DNA TGCAGCGCGCTTCAGGGGGGTAACTATGGCTACACCTTC. V is TRBV29-1 and J is TRBJ1-2, with 7 bases lining up with TRBD1. CDR1 SQVTM and CDR2 ANQGSEA come from the germline V gene. The CDR3 runs to 13 residues. The J segment lost 1 base and the V segment lost 7 bases, leaving 6 bases of the junction unmatched.

The CDR3 spells CASSARGILYEQYF. The CDR3 DNA is TGTGCCAGTAGTGCCCGCGGGATCCTTTACGAGCAGTACTTC. The chain links TRBV19 to TRBJ2-7, with D maybe TRBD2 (6 bases). Germline loops: CDR1 LNHDA, CDR2 SQIVND (reference sequence). The V end lost 5 bases, the J end lost 4 bases, and 15 bases lay between the germline ends. The CDR3 spans 14 residues.

J is TRBJ1-6 and V is TRBV4-1; D ambiguous. Trimming stripped 1 base from V and 5 bases from J, with 3 bases between. CDR1 is MGHRA and CDR2 is YSYEKL in the germline V gene. This CDR3 comprises 13 residues. The CDR3: CASSQVDNSPLHF. CDR3 bases: TGCGCCAGCAGCCAAGTCGATAATTCACCCCTCCACTTT.

The chain is built from TRBV10-2 and TRBJ1-6; D is unclear. CDR1 and CDR2 (germline): WSHSY, SAAADI. The V end lost 1 base, the J end lost 0 bases, and 7 bases lay between the germline ends. This CDR3 has 16 amino acids. The CDR3 spells CASSEYRDSYNSPLHF. The CDR3 DNA is TGCGCCAGCAGTGAGTACCGAGACTCCTATAATTCACCCCTCCACTTT.

The chain employs TRBV5-6 and TRBJ2-5; 8 nucleotides agree with TRBD2. Germline CDR1 SGHDT, CDR2 YYEEEE. This CDR3 has 15 residues. V was pared by 2 bases and J by 2 bases, with 5 bases of the junction left unmatched. The CDR3 region has the DNA TGTGCCAGCAGCTTTGGCAGCGGGGGACAAGAGACCCAGTACTTC. This codes for CASSFGSGGQETQYF.

The chain recombines TRBV5-4 with TRBJ1-1, with D hard to call. The V end lost 2 bases, the J end lost 3 bases, and 8 bases lay between the germline ends. This CDR3 contains 13 residues. Looked up from germline, CDR1 is SGHNT and CDR2 is YYREEE (reference sequence). The CDR3 nucleotides read TGTGCCAGCAGCTTAAGAGAAGACACTGAAGCTTTCTTT. Translating gives CASSLREDTEAFF.